This T cell receptor (beta chain) originates from a study of beta chain features in type 1 diabetes. Findings of the study overall: Shorter TCRB CDR3s, moderately but significantly so, were found in Type 1 diabetes patients in all four CD4+ subsets.

Purity of each sorted population was above 95%. Trimming at V came to 2 bases and at J to 11 bases, leaving 14 bases not matched to a gene. CDR1 and CDR2 (germline): LNHNV, YYDKDF (reference sequence). The CDR3 is made up of 15 amino acids. Sequencing targeted expressed TCRB transcripts, as all isolated RNA had been reverse transcribed. Deep immunoSEQ sequencing covered naive, central memory and regulatory T cell samples. Some clones are missing from TCRdb's copy, which holds only in-frame ones; the method was immunoSEQ multiplex PCR. The repertoire includes roughly 450,000 clones, around 13% of them detected once, and under 0.04% sits in the top ten. About this clone: Its antigen is still unknown.

Sequencing input: naive CD4+ T cells from blood. The chain couples TRBV15 to TRBJ1-2, with 7 bases matching TRBD1. This sequence was found in a man under 40 in good health. CDR3 in DNA: TGTGCCACCAGCAGACAGGACAGGTCTCGGGCGCGTTACACCTTC. Protein product: CATSRQDRSRARYTF.